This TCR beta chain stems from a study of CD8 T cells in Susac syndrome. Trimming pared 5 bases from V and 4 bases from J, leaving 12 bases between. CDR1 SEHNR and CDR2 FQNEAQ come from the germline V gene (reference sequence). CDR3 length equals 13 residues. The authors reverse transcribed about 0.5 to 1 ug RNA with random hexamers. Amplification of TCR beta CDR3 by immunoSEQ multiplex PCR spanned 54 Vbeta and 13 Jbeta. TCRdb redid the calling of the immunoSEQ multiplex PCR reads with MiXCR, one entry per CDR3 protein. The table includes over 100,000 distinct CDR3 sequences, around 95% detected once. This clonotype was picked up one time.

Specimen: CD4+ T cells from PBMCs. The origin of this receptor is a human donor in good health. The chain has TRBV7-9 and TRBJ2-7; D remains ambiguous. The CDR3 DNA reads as TGTGCCAGCAGCCATGCCGCCGGGTACGAGCAGTACTTC. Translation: CASSHAAGYEQYF. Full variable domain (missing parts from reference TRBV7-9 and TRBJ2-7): DTGVSQNPRHKITKRGQNVTFRCDPISEHNRLYWYRQTLGQGPEFLTYFQNEAQLEKSRLLSDRFSAERPKGSFSTLEIQRTEQGDSAMYLCASSHAAGYEQYFGPGTRLTVT.